This T cell receptor beta chain was identified during a study of read filtering for tumor transcriptome and immune sequencing. Study-level information: By R-ISS, stages I, II and III held about 8, 16 and 7 patients. RNA-seq yielded only about 75 to 1273 TCR reads, IR-seq about 4 to 11 million.

By frequency in the sample, this clonotype is medium-sized. Its target is unknown. The library was built from around 400 ng RNA with molecular barcoded adaptors for alpha/delta and beta/gamma chains. Each CDR3 protein gets one entry after TCRdb re-called the reads with MiXCR. The table lists under 35,000 distinct CDR3 sequences, around 20% of them singletons. Findings of the study overall: Even smaller IR-seq throughput identified most shared clonotypes.

V dropped 2 bases and J dropped 0 bases, with 3 bases sitting between them. The length of the CDR3 is 14 residues. CDR1 is SGDLS and CDR2 is YYNGEE in the germline V gene. The origin of this receptor is a donor at least 40 years old with multiple myeloma. The genes are TRBV9 and TRBJ2-6; no clear D. Sequenced input: a population of CD138-negative cells sorted from bone marrow. The CDR3 protein is CASSVSSGANVLTF. CDR3 DNA sequence: TGTGCCAGCAGCGTGTCCTCTGGGGCCAACGTCCTGACTTTC.